The entry below describes one T cell receptor beta chain. Its antigen remains unidentified. Using immunoSEQ multiplex PCR, the repertoire was profiled, and TCRdb retains in-frame clones only, with some absent. The repertoire consists of fewer than 70,000 clones, with 89% occurring once and the leading ten covering roughly 6.1%. The data originate from a study of T cell responses to AZD1222 COVID-19 vaccine. Study-level points and caveats: Spike-specific TCR repertoires showed rising breadth and depth after two AZD1222 doses.

Second doses at about 4 or about 12 weeks were pooled. This CDR3 has 13 amino acids. V lost 0 bases and J 7 bases, leaving 9 bases between the germline ends. CDR1 is MNHEY, CDR2 SVGAGI, per germline. The sequencing here drew on peripheral blood, taken 28 days after the second AZD1222 dose. The receptor's source is an adult who received the AZD1222 COVID-19 vaccine. The chain carries TRBV6-5 and TRBJ1-1, with D unclear. The CDR3 spells CASSYSVGIEAFF. The CDR3 coding sequence is TGTGCCAGCAGTTACTCGGTGGGCATTGAAGCTTTCTTT.